Listed below are T cell receptor beta chains from one sample, sequenced in a study of T cell responses to AZD1222 COVID-19 vaccine. Method: immunoSEQ multiplex PCR; TCRdb's copy keeps in-frame clones and lacks some. Among 100,000 to 150,000 clones, about 82% were seen once, and the ten largest hold around 17%. The sample here was peripheral blood, taken 28 days after the second AZD1222 dose. All receptors derive from an adult who received the AZD1222 COVID-19 vaccine. Both conserved end residues are part of each CDR3. The D gene is left open where the match is weak. Rows may omit the clone size; those that give it use once, few, many or a size class.

NA	TRBJ1-3	NA	TRBV7-2	TGTGCCAGCAGCCTCCCCGCGCAGGTTAAAAACACCATATATTTT	CASSLPAQVKNTIYF
NA	TRBJ2-7	TRBD1	TRBV25-1	TGTGCCAGCAGTGCCTCACCGGGACAGGGCTTCTACGAGCAGTACTTC	CASSASPGQGFYEQYF
NA	TRBJ2-1	NA	TRBV9	TGTGCCAGCAGCGGCCGAGTAGGCGGAAGCTCCTACAATGAGCAGTTCTTC	CASSGRVGGSSYNEQFF
NA	TRBJ2-6	TRBD1	TRBV18	TGTGCCAGCTCACCTACAGGGGAAACTGGGGCCAACGTCCTGACTTTC	CASSPTGETGANVLTF
NA	TRBJ2-2	TRBD1	TRBV3-1/TRBV3-2	TGTGCCAGCAGCCAACGGACAGGATATGCCGGGGAGCTGTTTTTT	CASSQRTGYAGELFF
NA	TRBJ2-3	TRBD2	TRBV28	TGTGCCAGCAGTTGGAGAGACAGGGGGACTAGCGGGAGCACAGATACGCAGTATTTT	CASSWRDRGTSGSTDTQYF
NA	TRBJ2-7	TRBD1	TRBV5-1	TGCGCCAGCAGCTTGGGGTGGGGACAGGGGCACTTC	CASSLGWGQGHF
NA	TRBJ1-6	NA	TRBV27	TGTGCCAGCAGTTTATCGACTCAGGGAGGCTCACCCCTCCACTTT	CASSLSTQGGSPLHF
NA	TRBJ1-1	NA	TRBV12-3/TRBV12-4	TGTGCCAGCAGTTTGCAGGGAGTGGGTGAAGCTTTCTTT	CASSLQGVGEAFF
NA	TRBJ2-3	TRBD2	TRBV7-9	TGTGCCAGCAGCATCGGCGGCCAGCGGGGATACACAGATACGCAGTATTTT	CASSIGGQRGYTDTQYF
NA	TRBJ2-7	NA	TRBV7-9	TGTGCCAGCAGCCGAACGGGACACGAGCAGTACTTC	CASSRTGHEQYF
NA	TRBJ2-3	NA	TRBV7-6	TGTGCCAGCAGCTCCAGGGGCAGGGCAGATACGCAGTATTTT	CASSSRGRADTQYF
once	TRBJ1-6	NA	TRBV27	TGTGCCAGCAGGACAGGCTTTAATTCACCCCTCCACTTT	CASRTGFNSPLHF
NA	TRBJ2-7	NA	TRBV3-1/TRBV3-2	TGTGCCAGCAGCCAAGCCGGGGAGCAGTACTTC	CASSQAGEQYF
NA	TRBJ2-3	NA	TRBV6-5	TGTGCCAGCAGAAAAACAGATACGCAGTATTTT	CASRKTDTQYF
NA	TRBJ2-1	NA	TRBV6-2/TRBV6-3	TGTGCCAGCAGTTACTCGTTAGGGAGGAGATACAATGAGCAGTTCTTC	CASSYSLGRRYNEQFF
NA	TRBJ2-2	TRBD2	TRBV7-2	TGTGCCAGCAGCTTAAGCTTAGCGGGAGGGTCGAACACCGGGGAGCTGTTTTTT	CASSLSLAGGSNTGELFF
NA	TRBJ1-5	NA	TRBV7-9	TGTGCCAGCAGCTTTTCCGGGGGCAATCAGCCCCAGCATTTT	CASSFSGGNQPQHF
NA	TRBJ1-5	NA	TRBV19	TGTGCCAGTAGTGGACGGACAGCCGGTTCGCCCCAGCATTTT	CASSGRTAGSPQHF
NA	TRBJ1-5	TRBD1	TRBV7-9	TGTGCCAGCAGCCCCTTGACAGGGGATCAGCCCCAGCATTTT	CASSPLTGDQPQHF
few	TRBJ2-7	NA	TRBV7-3	TGTGCCAGCAGCTTAACCGGCGTTGGTGGAGGGGGTTCCTACGAGCAGTACTTC	CASSLTGVGGGGSYEQYF
NA	TRBJ1-1	NA	TRBV15	TGTGCCACCAGCAGAGAGGGGTGGGATGAAGCTTTCTTT	CATSREGWDEAFF
NA	TRBJ1-2	NA	TRBV2	TGTGCCAGCAGTGAGGATCTAGGGAATGGCTACACCTTC	CASSEDLGNGYTF
NA	TRBJ2-5	NA	TRBV24-1	TGTGCCACCAGTGGGCCGGGACTGCAAGAGACCCAGTACTTC	CATSGPGLQETQYF
few	TRBJ2-3	NA	TRBV5-6	TGTGCCAGCAGCTTGGCCAGGGCAGATACGCAGTATTTT	CASSLARADTQYF
NA	TRBJ2-7	NA	TRBV10-3	TGTGCCATCAGTGAGTCGCCGGCCTCCTACGAGCAGTACTTC	CAISESPASYEQYF
NA	TRBJ1-5	NA	TRBV6-2/TRBV6-3	TGTGCCAGCAGTCCACCGGCCTCGGGGAATCAGCCCCAGCATTTT	CASSPPASGNQPQHF
NA	TRBJ1-2	NA	TRBV29-1	TGCAGCACATCGCAGGGTGACTATGGCTACACCTTC	CSTSQGDYGYTF
NA	TRBJ2-7	NA	TRBV7-9	TGTGCCAGCAGCGTCACCACAGGGCTCTACGAGCAGTACTTC	CASSVTTGLYEQYF
NA	TRBJ1-1	NA	TRBV5-5	TGTGCCAGCAGCTCAGGGAGGAACACTGAAGCTTTCTTT	CASSSGRNTEAFF
NA	TRBJ1-5	NA	TRBV7-8	TGTGCCAGCAGCTTAACGTCTTCGCCCCAGCATTTT	CASSLTSSPQHF
NA	TRBJ1-4	TRBD1	TRBV4-2	TGTGCCAGCAATAGTATCACAGGGGGGGCTGCAACTAATGAAAAACTGTTTTTT	CASNSITGGAATNEKLFF
once	TRBJ1-1	NA	TRBV4-1	TGCGCCAGCAGCCAAGATTTCCGGGACAAGAGTATGAACACTGAAGCTTTCTTT	CASSQDFRDKSMNTEAFF
NA	TRBJ1-5	TRBD1	TRBV19	TGTGCCAGTAGTATAGCTCGGACAGGGACTTATCAGCCCCAGCATTTT	CASSIARTGTYQPQHF
NA	TRBJ1-2	NA	TRBV18	TGTGCCAGCTCACCACCCGGGGGGTCCGAGTCCTATGGCTACACCTTC	CASSPPGGSESYGYTF
NA	TRBJ1-2	NA	TRBV6-4	TGTGCCAGCAGACCACGGTCCGACGCCCCGGGCTACACCTTC	CASRPRSDAPGYTF
NA	TRBJ2-2	NA	TRBV12-3/TRBV12-4	TGTGCCAGCAGTTTAGTTCTGACCGGGGAGCTGTTTTTT	CASSLVLTGELFF
NA	TRBJ1-4	NA	TRBV2	TGTGCCAGCAGTTCTCGCGGACGGCTTAATGAAAAACTGTTTTTT	CASSSRGRLNEKLFF
NA	TRBJ2-1	NA	TRBV10-3	TGTGCCATCACGCCGGGCACCTACAATGAGCAGTTCTTC	CAITPGTYNEQFF
NA	TRBJ1-2	NA	TRBV25-1	TGTGCCAGCAGTGAAGTGTATGCAGGGGAGAGCTATGGCTACACCTTC	CASSEVYAGESYGYTF